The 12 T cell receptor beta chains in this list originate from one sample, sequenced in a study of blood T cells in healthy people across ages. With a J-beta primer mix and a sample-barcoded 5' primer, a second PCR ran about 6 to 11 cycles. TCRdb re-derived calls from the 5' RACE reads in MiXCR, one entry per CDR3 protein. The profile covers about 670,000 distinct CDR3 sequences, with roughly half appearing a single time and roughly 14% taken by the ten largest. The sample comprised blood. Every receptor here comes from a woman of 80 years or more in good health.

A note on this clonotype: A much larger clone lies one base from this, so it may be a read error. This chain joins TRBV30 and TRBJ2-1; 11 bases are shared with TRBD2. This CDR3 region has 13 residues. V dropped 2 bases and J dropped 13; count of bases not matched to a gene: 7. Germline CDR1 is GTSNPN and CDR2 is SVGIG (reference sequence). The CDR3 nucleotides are TGTGCCTGGAGTCCCGGACTAGCGGGTGACCAGTTCTTC. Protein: CAWSPGLAGDQFF.

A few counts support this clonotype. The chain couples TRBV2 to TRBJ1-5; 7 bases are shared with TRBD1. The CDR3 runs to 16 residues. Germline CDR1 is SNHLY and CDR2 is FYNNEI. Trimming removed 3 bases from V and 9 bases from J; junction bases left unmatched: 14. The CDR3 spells CASSDGGQLNQRPQHF. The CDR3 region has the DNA TGTGCCAGCAGTGATGGGGGACAGCTAAATCAACGGCCCCAGCATTTT.

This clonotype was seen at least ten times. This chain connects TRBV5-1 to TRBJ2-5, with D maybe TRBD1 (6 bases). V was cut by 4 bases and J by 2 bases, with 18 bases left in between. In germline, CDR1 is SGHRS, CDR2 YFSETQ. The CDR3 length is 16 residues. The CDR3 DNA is TGCGCCAGCAGCAACCTGGACAGTTTGGGGCAAGAGACCCAGTACTTC. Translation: CASSNLDSLGQETQYF. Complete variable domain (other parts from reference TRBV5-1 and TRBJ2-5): KAGVTQTPRYLIKTRGQQVTLSCSPISGHRSVSWYQQTPGQGLQFLFEYFSETQRNKGNFPGRFSGRQFSNSRSEMNVSTLELGDSALYLCASSNLDSLGQETQYFGPGTRLLVL.

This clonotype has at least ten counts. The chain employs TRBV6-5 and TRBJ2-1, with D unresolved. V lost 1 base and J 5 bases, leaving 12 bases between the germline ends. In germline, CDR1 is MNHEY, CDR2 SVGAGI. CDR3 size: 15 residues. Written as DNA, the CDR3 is TGTGCCAGCAGTTACTATGTTCCCCCCAACAATGAGCAGTTCTTC. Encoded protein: CASSYYVPPNNEQFF.

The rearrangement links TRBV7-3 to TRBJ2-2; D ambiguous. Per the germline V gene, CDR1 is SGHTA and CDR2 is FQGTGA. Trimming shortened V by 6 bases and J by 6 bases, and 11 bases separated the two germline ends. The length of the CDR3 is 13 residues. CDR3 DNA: TGTGCCAGCAGTCCCGACCGCCCCGGGGAGCTGTTTTTT. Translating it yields CASSPDRPGELFF.

The DNA of the CDR3 is TGTGCCAGCAGTGAATCAGGGGGCGCACCCTACGAGCAGTACTTC. Its protein is CASSESGGAPYEQYF. The genes are TRBV25-1 and TRBJ2-4; TRBD1 agrees at 8 bases. The tail of the sequence fits TRBJ2-7 better, so the J call may be wrong. In germline, CDR1 is MGHDK, CDR2 SYGVNS. The CDR3 is made up of 15 amino acids.

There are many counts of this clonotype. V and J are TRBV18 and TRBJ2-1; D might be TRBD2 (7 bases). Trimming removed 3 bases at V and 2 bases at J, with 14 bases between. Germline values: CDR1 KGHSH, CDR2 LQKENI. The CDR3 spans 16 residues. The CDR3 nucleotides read TGTGCCAGCTCACCCTTGGGAGGGGGAGCCTACAATGAGCAGTTCTTC. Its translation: CASSPLGGGAYNEQFF.

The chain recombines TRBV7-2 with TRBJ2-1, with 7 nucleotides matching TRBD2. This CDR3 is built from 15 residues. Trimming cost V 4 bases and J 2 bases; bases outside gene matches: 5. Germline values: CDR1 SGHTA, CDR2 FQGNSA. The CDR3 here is CASSYRGTTYNEQFF. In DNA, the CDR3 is TGTGCCAGCAGCTACCGCGGGACTACCTACAATGAGCAGTTCTTC.

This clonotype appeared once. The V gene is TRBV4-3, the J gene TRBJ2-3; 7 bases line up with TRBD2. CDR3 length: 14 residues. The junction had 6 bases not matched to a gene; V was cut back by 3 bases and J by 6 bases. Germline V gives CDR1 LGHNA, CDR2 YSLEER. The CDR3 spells CASSQFISGDTQYF. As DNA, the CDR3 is TGCGCCAGCAGCCAGTTCATTAGCGGGGATACGCAGTATTTT.

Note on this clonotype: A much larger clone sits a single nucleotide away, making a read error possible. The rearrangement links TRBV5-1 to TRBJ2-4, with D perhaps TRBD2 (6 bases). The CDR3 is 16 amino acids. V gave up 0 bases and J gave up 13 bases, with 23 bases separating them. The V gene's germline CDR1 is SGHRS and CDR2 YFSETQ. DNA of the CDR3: TGCGCCAGCAGCTTGGGTGGGACTGGGTACTACAATGAGCAGTACTTC. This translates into CASSLGGTGYYNEQYF.

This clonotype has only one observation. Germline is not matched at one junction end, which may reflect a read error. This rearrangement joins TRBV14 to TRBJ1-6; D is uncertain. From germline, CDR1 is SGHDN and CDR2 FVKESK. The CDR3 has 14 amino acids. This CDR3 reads CAGSHGRDNSPLHF. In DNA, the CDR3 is TGTGCCGGCAGCCACGGGAGGGATAATTCACCCCTCCACTTT.

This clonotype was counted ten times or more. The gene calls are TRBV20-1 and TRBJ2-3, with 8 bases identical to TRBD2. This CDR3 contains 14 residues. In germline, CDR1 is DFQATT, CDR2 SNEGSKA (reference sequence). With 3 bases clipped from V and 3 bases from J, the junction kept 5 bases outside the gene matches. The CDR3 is CSASRGGQTDTQYF. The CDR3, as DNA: TGCAGTGCTAGCCGGGGGGGCCAAACAGATACGCAGTATTTT.